This entry lists 10 T cell receptor beta chains sequenced from one sample in a study of blood T cell repertoires in COVID-19. TCRdb keeps only in-frame clones here, not all; method: immunoSEQ multiplex PCR. Among some 290,000 clones, about nine tenths were seen once, and the ten largest hold about 2.3%. The sequenced sample was PBMCs or T cells enriched from blood (not recorded which). All receptors come from a woman aged 35 to 49 with acute COVID-19.

CDR3 amino acids: CASRGGRRDSYEQYF. CDR3 sequence (DNA): TGTGCCAGCAGGGGGGGGAGACGGGACTCCTACGAGCAGTACTTC. This sequence joins TRBV7-8 and TRBJ2-7; 7 nucleotides align to TRBD2. There are 15 residues in the CDR3. Germline CDR1 and CDR2: SGHVS and FQNEAQ. The J segment lost 0 bases and the V segment lost 6 bases, leaving 8 bases of the junction unmatched. The full variable domain, its missing parts supplied by reference TRBV7-8 and TRBJ2-7, is GAGVSQSPRYKVAKRGQDVALRCDPISGHVSLFWYQQALGQGPEFLTYFQNEAQLDKSGLPSDRFFAERPEGSVSTLKIQRTQQEDSAVYLCASRGGRRDSYEQYFGPGTRLTVT.

The chain employs TRBV30 and TRBJ1-2, with D hard to call. Trimming stripped 2 bases from V and 8 bases from J, with 15 bases between. This CDR3 has 13 residues. Germline V gives CDR1 GTSNPN, CDR2 SVGIG (reference sequence). DNA for the CDR3: TGTGCCTGGAGTCCAACGGTGTCGGGGGGCTACACCTTC. Translation gives CAWSPTVSGGYTF. The full variable domain, in which reference TRBV30 and TRBJ1-2 provide the parts outside the CDR3, is SQTIHQWPATLVQPVGSPLSLECTVEGTSNPNLYWYRQAAGRGLQLLFYSVGIGQISSEVPQNLSASRPQDRQFILSSKKLLLSDSGFYLCAWSPTVSGGYTFGSGTRLTVV.

This sequence joins TRBV5-5 and TRBJ2-3; 8 bases are shared with TRBD2. J gave up 0 bases and V 0 bases, and 6 bases lay outside the gene matches. The length of the CDR3 is 17 residues. Germline CDR1 reads SGHKS; CDR2 reads YYEKEE (reference sequence). The CDR3 here is CASSLGASGWSTDTQYF. The DNA for the CDR3 is TGTGCCAGCAGCTTGGGGGCTAGCGGGTGGAGCACAGATACGCAGTATTTT.

The chain couples TRBV10-3 to TRBJ1-5; 7 nucleotides line up with TRBD1. The CDR3 totals 13 residues. With V trimmed by 3 bases and J by 4 bases, 0 bases remained unmatched. Germline V gives CDR1 ENHRY, CDR2 SYGVKD. The CDR3 loop is CAISEQGNQPQHF. DNA of the CDR3: TGTGCCATCAGTGAACAGGGGAATCAGCCCCAGCATTTT.

The chain uses TRBV24-1 and TRBJ2-5; no clear D gene. Trimming stripped 3 bases from V and 6 bases from J, with 7 bases between. Germline CDR1 and CDR2: KGHDR and SFDVKD. This CDR3 spans 12 amino acids. CDR3 residues: CATSDPLQTQYF. Here the CDR3 DNA reads TGTGCCACCAGTGATCCCCTTCAGACCCAGTACTTC.

The chain recombines TRBV7-9 with TRBJ2-5, with 11 bases aligning to TRBD2. Germline V gene sequence: CDR1 SEHNR, CDR2 FQNEAQ (reference sequence). Unmatched junction bases numbered 2, after V lost 3 bases and J lost 2 bases. The CDR3 covers 15 residues. CDR3: CASSLASGGQETQYF. Here the CDR3 DNA reads TGTGCCAGCAGCTTGGCTAGCGGGGGGCAAGAGACCCAGTACTTC.

In its sample, this clone was seen once. The chain employs TRBV3-1 (or the pseudogene TRBV3-2) and TRBJ1-1, with 8 positions matching TRBD1. The germline gives CDR1 LGHDT, CDR2 YNNKEL (reference sequence). The CDR3 runs 13 residues. V lost 6 bases, J lost 5 bases, and 5 bases stayed unmatched. In DNA form, the CDR3 reads TGTGCCAGCAGACGGACAGGGCGAACTGAAGCTTTCTTT. Protein product: CASRRTGRTEAFF.

This rearrangement joins TRBV4-1 to TRBJ2-7, with D perhaps matching TRBD2 (6 bases). The CDR3 has 15 amino acids. Germline V gives CDR1 MGHRA, CDR2 YSYEKL. V lost 1 base and J lost 2, with 12 bases in between. CDR3 sequence reads: CASSQVPAGPYEQYF. The DNA for the CDR3 is TGCGCCAGCAGCCAAGTCCCAGCGGGCCCCTACGAGCAGTACTTC.

This clone was detected once. J is TRBJ1-1 and V is TRBV7-3; possibly TRBD1 for D (5 bases). Germline CDR1 SGHTA, CDR2 FQGTGA. This CDR3 has 13 amino acids. V was cut by 3 bases and J by 4 bases, with 9 bases left in between. The CDR3 sequence is CASSLGGGTEAFF. DNA for the CDR3: TGTGCCAGCAGCTTGGGGGGTGGCACTGAAGCTTTCTTT.

The chain combines TRBV18 with TRBJ2-5; no reliable D call. The CDR3 runs to 12 residues. CDR1 is KGHSH, CDR2 LQKENI, per germline. V gave up 6 bases and J gave up 7 bases, with 12 bases separating them. Written as DNA, the CDR3 is TGTGCCAGCTCCGAGGTGGTTGGGACCCAGTACTTC. Translated: CASSEVVGTQYF.